This section outlines one T cell receptor (beta chain) sequence together with its context. Germline V gives CDR1 MDHEN, CDR2 SYDVKM. V lost 7 bases to trimming and J lost 9 bases; unmatched junction nucleotides: 7. The CDR3 consists of 14 residues. The data originate from a study of cytomegalovirus exposure and HLA in healthy donors. Some clones are missing from TCRdb's copy, which holds only in-frame ones; the method was immunoSEQ multiplex PCR. The table lists under 95,000 clones, around 94% of them singletons. The sequenced material came from PBMCs. This TCR came from a woman under 30 in good health and CMV-seronegative. This sequence joins TRBV28 and TRBJ2-1; 12 bases map to TRBD2. In nucleotides, the CDR3 is TGTGCCAGCATTTGGACTAGCGGGATGGGTGAGCAGTTCTTC. Translation gives CASIWTSGMGEQFF.